The rows below give T cell receptor beta chains drawn from one sample of a study of early stage breast cancer tumors. Libraries were prepared by immunoSEQ multiplex PCR; TCRdb keeps only in-frame clonotypes and omits some of them. The sample yields 5,000 or so clones, 64% seen once. Sequenced material: breast tumor tissue. These receptors were taken from a person aged 50 to 59 with breast cancer. Each CDR3 is given with its conserved first and last residue. D genes are given only for firm matches. Some rows have no size entry. The others give once, few or many, or a class for an expanded clone.

CDR3 length: 13; clone size: -; J gene: TRBJ1-6; V gene: TRBV30; D gene: -; CDR3 DNA: TGTGCCTGGAATTGGGAGAGGAATTCACCCCTCCACTTT; CDR3 protein: CAWNWERNSPLHF
CDR3 length: 13; clone size: -; J gene: TRBJ1-1; V gene: TRBV7-9; D gene: -; CDR3 DNA: TGTGCCAGCAGCTATGGGGGTGCGACTGAAGCTTTCTTT; CDR3 protein: CASSYGGATEAFF
CDR3 length: 13; clone size: -; J gene: TRBJ1-2; V gene: TRBV7-9; D gene: -; CDR3 DNA: TGTGCCAGCAGCTTCTGGGGGGAAAATGGCTACACCTTC; CDR3 protein: CASSFWGENGYTF
CDR3 length: 13; clone size: -; J gene: TRBJ2-1; V gene: TRBV10-2; D gene: -; CDR3 DNA: TGCGCCAGCAGTGAGGGGGTAGGCAATGAGCAGTTCTTC; CDR3 protein: CASSEGVGNEQFF
CDR3 length: 15; clone size: -; J gene: TRBJ2-7; V gene: TRBV19; D gene: TRBD1; CDR3 DNA: TGTGCCAGTAGTGACCGGACAGGGCCCTGGTACGAGCAGTACTTC; CDR3 protein: CASSDRTGPWYEQYF
CDR3 length: 14; clone size: -; J gene: TRBJ2-1; V gene: TRBV7-6; D gene: -; CDR3 DNA: TGTGCCAGCAGCTTAGCTTTGGTCGGCAATGAGCAGTTCTTC; CDR3 protein: CASSLALVGNEQFF
CDR3 length: 12; clone size: -; J gene: TRBJ2-7; V gene: TRBV2; D gene: -; CDR3 DNA: TGTGCCACCAGCCCAGGGCCCTACGAGCAGTACTTC; CDR3 protein: CATSPGPYEQYF
CDR3 length: 14; clone size: medium-sized; J gene: TRBJ2-2; V gene: TRBV5-1; D gene: -; CDR3 DNA: TGCGCCAGCAGGCGCGACGCGAACACCGGGGAGCTGTTTTTT; CDR3 protein: CASRRDANTGELFF
CDR3 length: 16; clone size: -; J gene: TRBJ1-2; V gene: TRBV5-8; D gene: TRBD1; CDR3 DNA: TGTGCCAGCAGGTTGCGATTAGGACAGGGCAACTATGGCTACACCTTC; CDR3 protein: CASRLRLGQGNYGYTF
CDR3 length: 14; clone size: few; J gene: TRBJ1-2; V gene: TRBV27; D gene: -; CDR3 DNA: TGTGCCAGCAGTCTGTTTGGACAACTTGGCGGCTACACCTTC; CDR3 protein: CASSLFGQLGGYTF
CDR3 length: 15; clone size: -; J gene: TRBJ2-2; V gene: TRBV6-5; D gene: TRBD1; CDR3 DNA: TGTGCCAGCAGTCCCCAGGGGGTTAACACCGGGGAGCTGTTTTTT; CDR3 protein: CASSPQGVNTGELFF
CDR3 length: 16; clone size: -; J gene: TRBJ2-7; V gene: TRBV27; D gene: TRBD1; CDR3 DNA: TGTGCCAGCAGTCTGACCGGGACAGGGCTGTCCTACGAGCAGTACTTC; CDR3 protein: CASSLTGTGLSYEQYF
CDR3 length: 15; clone size: -; J gene: TRBJ2-1; V gene: TRBV6-5; D gene: -; CDR3 DNA: TGTGCCAGCAGTTACAGGGTGGGCTCCTACAATGAGCAGTTCTTC; CDR3 protein: CASSYRVGSYNEQFF
CDR3 length: 13; clone size: -; J gene: TRBJ2-1; V gene: TRBV27; D gene: -; CDR3 DNA: TGTGCCAGCAGTTCCCGGAGCTACAATGAGCAGTTCTTC; CDR3 protein: CASSSRSYNEQFF
CDR3 length: 16; clone size: few; J gene: TRBJ2-5; V gene: TRBV7-9; D gene: TRBD1; CDR3 DNA: TGTGCCAGCAGTCATTCGGACAGGGGGATTGAGGAGACCCAGTACTTC; CDR3 protein: CASSHSDRGIEETQYF
CDR3 length: 16; clone size: -; J gene: TRBJ2-3; V gene: TRBV9; D gene: TRBD1; CDR3 DNA: TGTGCCAGCAGCGTTACCGGGACAGGGGTTGAAGATACGCAGTATTTT; CDR3 protein: CASSVTGTGVEDTQYF
CDR3 length: 12; clone size: -; J gene: TRBJ1-1; V gene: TRBV5-4; D gene: -; CDR3 DNA: TGTGCCAGCAGCTTGGGGGGAACCCATGCTTTCTTT; CDR3 protein: CASSLGGTHAFF
CDR3 length: 16; clone size: -; J gene: TRBJ2-5; V gene: TRBV18; D gene: TRBD2; CDR3 DNA: TGTGCCAGCTCACCCCGCCTAGCGGGGATCCAAGAGACCCAGTACTTC; CDR3 protein: CASSPRLAGIQETQYF
CDR3 length: 17; clone size: -; J gene: TRBJ2-3; V gene: TRBV7-8; D gene: TRBD2; CDR3 DNA: TGTGCCAGCAGCTTAGGGGCTAGCGGGGGCCTCACAGATACGCAGTATTTT; CDR3 protein: CASSLGASGGLTDTQYF
CDR3 length: 16; clone size: -; J gene: TRBJ2-1; V gene: TRBV6-5; D gene: TRBD1; CDR3 DNA: TGTGCCAGCAGTTACTCCCGGGACAGGCTTTACAATGAGCAGTTCTTC; CDR3 protein: CASSYSRDRLYNEQFF
CDR3 length: 13; clone size: -; J gene: TRBJ2-2; V gene: TRBV27; D gene: -; CDR3 DNA: TGTGCCAGCAGTTCTTTAAACACCGGGGAGCTGTTTTTT; CDR3 protein: CASSSLNTGELFF
CDR3 length: 12; clone size: -; J gene: TRBJ2-5; V gene: TRBV7-2; D gene: TRBD2; CDR3 DNA: TGTGCGTCGTCTAGCGGGACAGAGACCCAGTACTTC; CDR3 protein: CASSSGTETQYF
CDR3 length: 15; clone size: few; J gene: TRBJ2-5; V gene: TRBV5-1; D gene: TRBD1; CDR3 DNA: TGCGCCAGCAGCCCCTGGACAGGGGGCATAGAGACCCAGTACTTC; CDR3 protein: CASSPWTGGIETQYF
CDR3 length: 15; clone size: once; J gene: TRBJ2-7; V gene: TRBV7-6; D gene: TRBD1; CDR3 DNA: TGTGCCAGCAGCTTAGCAGAGACAGGGGGCTACGAGCAGTACTTC; CDR3 protein: CASSLAETGGYEQYF
CDR3 length: 13; clone size: -; J gene: TRBJ2-2; V gene: TRBV10-3; D gene: -; CDR3 DNA: TGTGCCATCAGCCGGACAGAGGGCGGGGAGCTGTTTTTT; CDR3 protein: CAISRTEGGELFF
CDR3 length: 13; clone size: -; J gene: TRBJ1-6; V gene: TRBV7-2; D gene: -; CDR3 DNA: TGTGCCAGCAGCCTAGGACCAAATTCACCCCTCCACTTT; CDR3 protein: CASSLGPNSPLHF
CDR3 length: 15; clone size: -; J gene: TRBJ1-1; V gene: TRBV5-1; D gene: TRBD1; CDR3 DNA: TGCGCCAGCAGCTTGGGAGGGGGCCGCGGCACTGAAGCTTTCTTT; CDR3 protein: CASSLGGGRGTEAFF
CDR3 length: 15; clone size: once; J gene: TRBJ2-3; V gene: TRBV7-2; D gene: TRBD2; CDR3 DNA: TGTGCCAGCAGCTTAGCTGGGCGGGGGGCAGATACGCAGTATTTT; CDR3 protein: CASSLAGRGADTQYF
CDR3 length: 12; clone size: -; J gene: TRBJ1-2; V gene: TRBV30; D gene: -; CDR3 DNA: TGTGCCTGGAGTGTACCCAACATTGGCTACACCTTC; CDR3 protein: CAWSVPNIGYTF
CDR3 length: 15; clone size: -; J gene: TRBJ2-4; V gene: TRBV19; D gene: TRBD2; CDR3 DNA: TGTGCCAGTAGTATGGGGACTAGCGGAAAAAACATTCAGTACTTC; CDR3 protein: CASSMGTSGKNIQYF
CDR3 length: 13; clone size: few; J gene: TRBJ2-7; V gene: TRBV5-6; D gene: -; CDR3 DNA: TGTGCCAGCAGTACCGGTACGCCAAGCGAGCAGTACTTC; CDR3 protein: CASSTGTPSEQYF
CDR3 length: 15; clone size: -; J gene: TRBJ1-5; V gene: TRBV6-5; D gene: -; CDR3 DNA: TGTGCCAGCAGTTACTCGTGGGTCAGCAATCAGCCCCAGCATTTT; CDR3 protein: CASSYSWVSNQPQHF
CDR3 length: 14; clone size: -; J gene: TRBJ2-5; V gene: TRBV5-1; D gene: -; CDR3 DNA: TGCGCCAGCAGCTTGGCCCAGATCCAAGAGACCCAGTACTTC; CDR3 protein: CASSLAQIQETQYF
CDR3 length: 17; clone size: -; J gene: TRBJ2-1; V gene: TRBV29-1; D gene: TRBD1; CDR3 DNA: TGCAGCGTTGAAGGAGGAGTGAGGGGGCTGGAAGGCAATGAGCAGTTCTTC; CDR3 protein: CSVEGGVRGLEGNEQFF
CDR3 length: 14; clone size: -; J gene: TRBJ2-7; V gene: TRBV7-8; D gene: TRBD2; CDR3 DNA: TGTGCCAGCAGCGGACTAGCGGGGGGATACGAGCAGTACTTC; CDR3 protein: CASSGLAGGYEQYF
CDR3 length: 15; clone size: -; J gene: TRBJ1-1; V gene: TRBV29-1; D gene: -; CDR3 DNA: TGCAGCGCCCGACCTCGCCCCACAGCGAACACTGAAGCTTTCTTT; CDR3 protein: CSARPRPTANTEAFF